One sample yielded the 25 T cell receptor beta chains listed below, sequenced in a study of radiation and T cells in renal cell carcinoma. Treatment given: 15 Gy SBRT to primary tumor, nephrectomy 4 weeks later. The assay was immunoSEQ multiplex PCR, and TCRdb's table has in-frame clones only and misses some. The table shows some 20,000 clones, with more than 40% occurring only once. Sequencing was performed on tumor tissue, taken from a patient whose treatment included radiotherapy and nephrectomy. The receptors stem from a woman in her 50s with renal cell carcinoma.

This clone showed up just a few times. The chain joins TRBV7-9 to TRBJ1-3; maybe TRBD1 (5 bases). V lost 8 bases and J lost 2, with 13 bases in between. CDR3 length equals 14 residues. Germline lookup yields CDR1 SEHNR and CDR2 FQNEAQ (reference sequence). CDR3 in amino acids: CASGIRGTGNTIYF. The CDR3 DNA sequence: TGTGCCAGCGGAATTAGGGGTACTGGAAACACCATATATTTT.

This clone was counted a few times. In nucleotides, the CDR3 is TGCGCCAGCAGCCAAGACAGGGCCCCAGATACGCAGTATTTT. Encoded protein: CASSQDRAPDTQYF. V gene TRBV4-3 combines with J gene TRBJ2-3; the D gene is possibly TRBD1 (5 bases). The germline V and J ends were trimmed by 0 bases and 4 bases, with 8 bases remaining between them. Germline loops: CDR1 LGHNA, CDR2 YSLEER. The CDR3 is 14 amino acids.

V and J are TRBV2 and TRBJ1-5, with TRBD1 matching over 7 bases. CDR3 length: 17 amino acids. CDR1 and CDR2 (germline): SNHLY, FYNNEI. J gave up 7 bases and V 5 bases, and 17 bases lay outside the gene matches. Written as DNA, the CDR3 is TGTGCCAGCAGTTCGACAGGGACCTCCGTGAGGGTCCAGCCCCAGCATTTT. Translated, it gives CASSSTGTSVRVQPQHF. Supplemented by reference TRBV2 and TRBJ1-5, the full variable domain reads EPEVTQTPSHQVTQMGQEVILRCVPISNHLYFYWYRQILGQKVEFLVSFYNNEISEKSEIFDDQFSVERPDGSNFTLKIRSTKLEDSAMYFCASSSTGTSVRVQPQHFGDGTRLSIL.

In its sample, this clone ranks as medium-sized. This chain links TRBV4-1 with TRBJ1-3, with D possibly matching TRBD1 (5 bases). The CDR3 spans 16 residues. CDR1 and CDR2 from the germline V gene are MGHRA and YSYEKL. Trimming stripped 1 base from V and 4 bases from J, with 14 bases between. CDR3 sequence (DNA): TGCGCCAGCAGCCAAGCCCGACAGCGACCCGGAAACACCATATATTTT. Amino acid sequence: CASSQARQRPGNTIYF.

The CDR3 DNA is TGTGCCAGTAGTATAAATGGCGGCAGGGGATTGTCCGGGGAGCTGTTTTTT. Protein product: CASSINGGRGLSGELFF. The V gene is TRBV19, the J gene TRBJ2-2; D is perhaps TRBD1 (6 bases). This CDR3 is 17 amino acids long. Germline V CDR1 and CDR2: LNHDA, SQIVND (reference sequence). The V end was cut by 2 bases, the J end by 6 bases, with 19 bases between.

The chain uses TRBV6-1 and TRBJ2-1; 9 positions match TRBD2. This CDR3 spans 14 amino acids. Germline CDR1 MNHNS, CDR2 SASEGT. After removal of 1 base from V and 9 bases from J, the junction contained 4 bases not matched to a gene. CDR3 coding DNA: TGTGCCAGCAGTGAAGAGCGGGGGGTGGTTGAGCAGTTCTTC. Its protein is CASSEERGVVEQFF.

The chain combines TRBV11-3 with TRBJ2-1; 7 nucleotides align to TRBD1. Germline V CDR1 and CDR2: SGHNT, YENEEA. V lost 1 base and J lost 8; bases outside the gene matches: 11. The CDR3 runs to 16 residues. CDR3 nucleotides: TGTGCCAGCAGCTTAGGCAGGTCGGACAGGACCCATGAGCAGTTCTTC. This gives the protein CASSLGRSDRTHEQFF.

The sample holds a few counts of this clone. DNA of the CDR3: TGTGCCTGGAGTGTTCAAATGGACATCTACGAGCAGTACTTC. Translation: CAWSVQMDIYEQYF. The chain joins TRBV30 to TRBJ2-7, with TRBD1 as a possible D gene (5 bases). Germline assignment: CDR1 GTSNPN and CDR2 SVGIG (reference sequence). The CDR3 contains 14 residues. With 0 bases removed from V and 3 bases from J, the gap between germline ends came to 12 bases. The full variable domain, rest sourced from reference TRBV30 and TRBJ2-7, is SQTIHQWPATLVQPVGSPLSLECTVEGTSNPNLYWYRQAAGRGLQLLFYSVGIGQISSEVPQNLSASRPQDRQFILSSKKLLLSDSGFYLCAWSVQMDIYEQYFGPGTRLTVT.

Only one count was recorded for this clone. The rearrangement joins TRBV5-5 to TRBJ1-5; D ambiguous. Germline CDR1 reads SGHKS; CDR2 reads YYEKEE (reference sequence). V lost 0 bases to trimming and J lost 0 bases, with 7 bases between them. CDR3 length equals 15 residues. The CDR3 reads CASSLVPNSNQPQHF. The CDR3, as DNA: TGTGCCAGCAGCTTGGTGCCTAATAGCAATCAGCCCCAGCATTTT. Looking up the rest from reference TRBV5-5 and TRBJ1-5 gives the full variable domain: DAGVTQSPTHLIKTRGQQVTLRCSPISGHKSVSWYQQVLGQGPQFIFQYYEKEERGRGNFPDRFSARQFPNYSSELNVNALLLGDSALYLCASSLVPNSNQPQHFGDGTRLSIL.

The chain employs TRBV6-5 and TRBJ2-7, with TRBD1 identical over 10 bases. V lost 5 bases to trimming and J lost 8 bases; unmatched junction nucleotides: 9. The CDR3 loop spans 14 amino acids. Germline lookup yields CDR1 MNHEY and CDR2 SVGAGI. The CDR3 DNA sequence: TGTGCCAGCAGTCCCGGGACAGGGGTGGCAAAGCAGTACTTC. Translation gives CASSPGTGVAKQYF.

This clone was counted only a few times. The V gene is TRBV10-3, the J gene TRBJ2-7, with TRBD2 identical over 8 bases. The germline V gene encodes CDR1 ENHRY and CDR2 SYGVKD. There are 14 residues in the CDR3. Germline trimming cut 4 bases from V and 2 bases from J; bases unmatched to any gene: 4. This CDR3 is CAISVRGATYEQYF. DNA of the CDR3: TGTGCCATCAGTGTGCGGGGGGCCACCTACGAGCAGTACTTC.

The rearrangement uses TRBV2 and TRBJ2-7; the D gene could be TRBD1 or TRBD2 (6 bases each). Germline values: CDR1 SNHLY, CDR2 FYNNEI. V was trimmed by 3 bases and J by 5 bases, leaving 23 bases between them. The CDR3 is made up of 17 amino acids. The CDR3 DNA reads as TGTGCCAGCAGTGAGGCCGGTGGGGGGCGAGGAGTAGACGAGCAGTACTTC. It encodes CASSEAGGGRGVDEQYF.

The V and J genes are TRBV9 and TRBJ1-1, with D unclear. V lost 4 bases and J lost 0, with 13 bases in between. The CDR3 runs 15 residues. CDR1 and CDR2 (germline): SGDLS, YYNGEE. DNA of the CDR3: TGTGCCAGCAGCCCCTTTGACCCAATGAACACTGAAGCTTTCTTT. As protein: CASSPFDPMNTEAFF.

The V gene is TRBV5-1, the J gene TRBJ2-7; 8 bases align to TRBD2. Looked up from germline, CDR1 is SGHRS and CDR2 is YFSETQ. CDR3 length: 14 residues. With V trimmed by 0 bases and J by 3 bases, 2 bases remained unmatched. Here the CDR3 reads CASSLGAGGYEQYF. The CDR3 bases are TGCGCCAGCAGCTTGGGTGCGGGGGGCTACGAGCAGTACTTC.

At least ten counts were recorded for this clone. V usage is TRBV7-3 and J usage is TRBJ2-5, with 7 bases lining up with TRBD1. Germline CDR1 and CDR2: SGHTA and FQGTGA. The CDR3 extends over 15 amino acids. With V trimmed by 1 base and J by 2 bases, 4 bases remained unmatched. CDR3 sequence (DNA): TGTGCCAGCAGCTTAATCCCGGGACAGCAAGAGACCCAGTACTTC. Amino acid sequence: CASSLIPGQQETQYF.

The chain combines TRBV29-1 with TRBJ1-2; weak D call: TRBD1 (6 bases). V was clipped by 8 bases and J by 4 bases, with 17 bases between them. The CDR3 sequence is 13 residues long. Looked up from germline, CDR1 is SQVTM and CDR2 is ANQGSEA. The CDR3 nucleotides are TGCAGCATGTCCAGGGGAGAGGGCTATGGCTACACCTTC. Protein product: CSMSRGEGYGYTF.

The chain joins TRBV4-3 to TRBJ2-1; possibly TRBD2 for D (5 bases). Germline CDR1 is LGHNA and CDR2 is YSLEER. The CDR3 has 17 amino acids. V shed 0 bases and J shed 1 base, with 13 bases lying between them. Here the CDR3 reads CASSQDWAGRSYNEQFF. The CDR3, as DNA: TGCGCCAGCAGCCAAGATTGGGCGGGTCGATCCTACAATGAGCAGTTCTTC.

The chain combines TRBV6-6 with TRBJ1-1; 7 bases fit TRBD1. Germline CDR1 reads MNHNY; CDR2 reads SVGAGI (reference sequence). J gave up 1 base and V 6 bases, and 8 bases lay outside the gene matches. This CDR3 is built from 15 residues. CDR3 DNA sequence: TGTGCCAGCAGCCTAGACAGGGCCAGGAACACTGAAGCTTTCTTT. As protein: CASSLDRARNTEAFF.

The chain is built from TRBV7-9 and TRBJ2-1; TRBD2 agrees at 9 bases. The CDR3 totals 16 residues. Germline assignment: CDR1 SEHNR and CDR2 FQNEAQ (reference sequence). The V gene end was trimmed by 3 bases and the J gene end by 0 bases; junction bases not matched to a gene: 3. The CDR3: CASSLAGGISYNEQFF. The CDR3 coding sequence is TGTGCCAGCAGCTTGGCGGGGGGGATCTCCTACAATGAGCAGTTCTTC.

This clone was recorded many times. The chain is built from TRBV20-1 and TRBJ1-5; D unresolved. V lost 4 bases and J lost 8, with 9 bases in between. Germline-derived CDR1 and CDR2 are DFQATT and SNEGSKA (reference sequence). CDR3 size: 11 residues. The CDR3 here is CSATDGEPQHF. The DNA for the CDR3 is TGCAGTGCTACCGACGGGGAGCCCCAGCATTTT.

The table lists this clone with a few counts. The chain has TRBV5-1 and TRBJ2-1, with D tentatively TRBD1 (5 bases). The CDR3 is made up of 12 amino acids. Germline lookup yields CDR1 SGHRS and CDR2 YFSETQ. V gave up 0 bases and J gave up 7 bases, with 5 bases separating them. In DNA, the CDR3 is TGCGCCAGCAGCTTGGCAGGGAATGAGCAGTTCTTC. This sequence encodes CASSLAGNEQFF.

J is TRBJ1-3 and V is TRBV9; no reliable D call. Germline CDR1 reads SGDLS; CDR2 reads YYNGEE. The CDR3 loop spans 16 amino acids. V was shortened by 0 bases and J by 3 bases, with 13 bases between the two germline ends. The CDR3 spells CASSVAGPTSGNTIYF. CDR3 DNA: TGTGCCAGCAGCGTAGCCGGGCCTACAAGTGGAAACACCATATATTTT.

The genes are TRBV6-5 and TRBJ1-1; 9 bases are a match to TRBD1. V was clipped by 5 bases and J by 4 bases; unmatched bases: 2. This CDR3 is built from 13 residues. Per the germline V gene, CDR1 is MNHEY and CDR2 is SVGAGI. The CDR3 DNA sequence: TGTGCCAGCAGTGTGGACAGGGGCACTGAAGCTTTCTTT. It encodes CASSVDRGTEAFF.

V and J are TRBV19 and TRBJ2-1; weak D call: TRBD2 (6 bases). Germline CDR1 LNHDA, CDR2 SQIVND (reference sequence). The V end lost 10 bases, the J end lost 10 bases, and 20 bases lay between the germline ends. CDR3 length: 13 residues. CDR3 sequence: CATQPGLQREQFF. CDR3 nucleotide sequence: TGTGCCACACAACCGGGACTCCAGAGGGAGCAGTTCTTC. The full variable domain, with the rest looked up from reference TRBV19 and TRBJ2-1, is DGGITQSPKYLFRKEGQNVTLSCEQNLNHDAMYWYRQDPGQGLRLIYYSQIVNDFQKGDIAEGYSVSREKKESFPLTVTSAQKNPTAFYLCATQPGLQREQFFGPGTRLTVL.

Written as DNA, the CDR3 is TGCGCCAGCAGCTTTAGCGGGGGGGTCGAGACCCAGTACTTC. Encoded protein: CASSFSGGVETQYF. The chain carries TRBV5-1 and TRBJ2-5; 11 bases are a match to TRBD2. With 2 bases clipped from V and 5 bases from J, the junction kept 2 bases outside the gene matches. Germline lookup yields CDR1 SGHRS and CDR2 YFSETQ. The CDR3 has 14 amino acids.